One and the same sample provided the 32 T cell receptor beta chains below, sequenced in a study of vaccination and CD4 T cells after COVID-19. These TCRs are of unknown antigen specificity. The Oncomine TCR Beta short-read assay was what sequenced the DNA obtained from cultured CD4+ T cells. MiXCR was run by TCRdb on the PCR reads, yielding one entry per CDR3 protein. The profile covers 13,000 or so distinct CDR3 sequences, with 25% to 30% appearing a single time and around 7.9% taken by the ten largest. Sample treatment: roughly nine-day PBMC culture with coronavirus spike peptide pools or control peptides (ViraFEST assay). Sequenced sample: CD4+ T cells from blood, cultured in vitro. Receptors originate from a human donor who had recovered from COVID-19.

The chain couples TRBV19 to TRBJ1-1; possible D gene TRBD1, 5 bases. The CDR3 has 15 amino acids. The V and J ends lost 6 bases and 0 bases respectively, with 14 bases between them. CDR1 LNHDA and CDR2 SQIVND come from the germline V gene (reference sequence). The CDR3 DNA sequence: TGTGCCAGTAGGCCAGGGACTTACTTGAACACTGAAGCTTTCTTT. This encodes CASRPGTYLNTEAFF.

This clonotype was seen only a few times. This chain connects TRBV11-2 to TRBJ1-6; the D is unclear. This CDR3 is built from 13 residues. Per the germline V gene, CDR1 is SGHAT and CDR2 is FQNNGV. V was trimmed by 4 bases and J by 4 bases, leaving 5 bases between them. The CDR3 is CASSSGYNSPLHF. CDR3 nucleotide sequence: TGTGCCAGCAGCTCGGGGTATAATTCACCCCTCCACTTT.

This chain connects TRBV4-1 to TRBJ1-1, with D possibly TRBD1 on 6 matching bases. Trimming took off 4 bases at V and 4 bases at J, with 10 bases between the two ends. Germline loops: CDR1 MGHRA, CDR2 YSYEKL. There are 13 residues in the CDR3. The CDR3 coding sequence is TGCGCCAGCAGCCGGGGGGGCAGCACTGAAGCTTTCTTT. It encodes CASSRGGSTEAFF.

J is TRBJ2-7 and V is TRBV30, with D possibly matching TRBD2 (5 bases). Germline assignment: CDR1 GTSNPN and CDR2 SVGIG (reference sequence). This CDR3 region has 13 residues. The ends were cut back, 4 bases at V and 2 bases at J, with 12 bases in the middle. CDR3 sequence: CAWNYEAAYEQYF. The CDR3 DNA reads as TGTGCCTGGAATTACGAAGCGGCCTACGAGCAGTACTTC.

J is TRBJ1-6 and V is TRBV6-5; possible D gene TRBD1, 5 bases. The CDR3 has 15 residues. V was cut by 0 bases and J by 3 bases, with 6 bases left in between. Germline CDR1 is MNHEY and CDR2 is SVGAGI. For the CDR3, the DNA is TGTGCCAGCAGTTACTCGGGGGACTATAATTCACCCCTCCACTTT. Translating it yields CASSYSGDYNSPLHF.

V gene TRBV20-1 combines with J gene TRBJ1-2; possibly TRBD1 for D (6 bases). CDR1 is DFQATT and CDR2 is SNEGSKA in the germline V gene (reference sequence). V shed 6 bases and J shed 3 bases, with 17 bases lying between them. CDR3 length: 14 amino acids. CDR3 in DNA: TGCAGTGCCCTAACTCAGACAGGCCACTATGGCTACACCTTC. Translated: CSALTQTGHYGYTF.

This clonotype was seen only a few times. The chain has TRBV5-1 and TRBJ2-3; D is possibly TRBD1 (5 bases). CDR1 and CDR2 from the germline V gene are SGHRS and YFSETQ. V lost 0 bases to trimming and J lost 0 bases, with 11 bases between them. CDR3 length: 16 amino acids. CDR3 coding DNA: TGCGCCAGCAGCTTGGAACCAGGGCCAAGCACAGATACGCAGTATTTT. It codes for CASSLEPGPSTDTQYF.

The chain joins TRBV4-1 to TRBJ1-3; a possible D gene is TRBD1 (5 bases). Deletions cut 4 bases from V and 0 bases from J, with 13 bases between. CDR1 is MGHRA and CDR2 is YSYEKL in the germline V gene. This CDR3 contains 16 residues. For the CDR3, the DNA is TGCGCCAGCAGCCGATCAGGGTTGATCTCTGGAAACACCATATATTTT. It yields the protein CASSRSGLISGNTIYF.

This clonotype was seen just once. The rearrangement uses TRBV5-6 and TRBJ1-2; D perhaps matches TRBD1 (6 bases). Trimming pared 0 bases from V and 4 bases from J, leaving 10 bases between. CDR1 is SGHDT, CDR2 YYEEEE, per germline. This CDR3 contains 14 residues. Here the CDR3 reads CASSLAGQRYGYTF. The CDR3 DNA follows: TGTGCCAGCAGCTTGGCCGGACAGCGCTATGGCTACACCTTC.

This sequence joins TRBV7-6 and TRBJ2-5; 7 nucleotides agree with TRBD2. The CDR3 covers 15 residues. The germline V gene has CDR1 SGHVS and CDR2 FNYEAQ. V gave up 1 base and J gave up 5 bases; unmatched junction bases: 7. This CDR3 reads CASSLVGGGGETQYF. In DNA, the CDR3 is TGTGCCAGCAGCTTAGTCGGCGGGGGAGGCGAGACCCAGTACTTC. The full variable domain, in which reference TRBV7-6 and TRBJ2-5 provide the parts outside the CDR3, is GAGVSQSPRYKVTKRGQDVALRCDPISGHVSLYWYRQALGQGPEFLTYFNYEAQQDKSGLPNDRFSAERPEGSISTLTIQRTEQRDSAMYRCASSLVGGGGETQYFGPGTRLLVL.

The chain combines TRBV6-1 with TRBJ2-5; 9 bases map to TRBD2. The V gene's germline CDR1 is MNHNS and CDR2 SASEGT. Trimming took 10 bases from V and 4 from J; bases not matched to a gene: 13. The length of the CDR3 is 15 residues. The CDR3 region is CATRPIAGEGETQYF. CDR3 sequence (DNA): TGTGCCACTCGACCCATAGCGGGGGAGGGAGAGACCCAGTACTTC.

V usage is TRBV5-6 and J usage is TRBJ1-2, with TRBD1 as a possible D gene (5 bases). V lost 1 base to trimming and J lost 5 bases, with 15 bases between them. Germline assignment: CDR1 SGHDT and CDR2 YYEEEE. There are 15 residues in the CDR3. In DNA form, the CDR3 reads TGTGCCAGCAGCTTGTCAGGTACAGGTGGATATGGCTACACCTTC. The encoded protein is CASSLSGTGGYGYTF.

Only a few counts were recorded for this clonotype. V usage is TRBV6-4 and J usage is TRBJ2-1; 12 positions agree with TRBD2. From germline, CDR1 is MRHNA and CDR2 SNTAGT. The CDR3 totals 14 residues. After removal of 3 bases from V and 13 bases from J, the junction contained 7 bases not matched to a gene. The DNA of the CDR3 is TGTGCCAGCAGTGAGTCATCTAGCGGGGGGGCCCAGTTCTTC. This codes for CASSESSSGGAQFF.

This clonotype has just a few counts. The chain has TRBV7-9 and TRBJ2-1; no reliable D call. Trimming removed 8 bases at V and 7 bases at J, with 12 bases between. This CDR3 is 12 amino acids long. Germline-derived CDR1 and CDR2 are SEHNR and FQNEAQ (reference sequence). The CDR3 nucleotides read TGTGCCAGCGGACCTTTTGGGAATGAGCAGTTCTTC. It translates to CASGPFGNEQFF.

The CDR3 sequence is CASSETGGIRDTEAFF. CDR3 coding DNA: TGTGCCAGCAGTGAGACAGGGGGCATTAGGGACACTGAAGCTTTCTTT. The chain couples TRBV2 to TRBJ1-1; 10 bases agree with TRBD1. Germline lookup yields CDR1 SNHLY and CDR2 FYNNEI. The V gene end was trimmed by 3 bases and the J gene end by 3 bases; junction bases not matched to a gene: 7. The length of the CDR3 is 16 residues.

The V gene is TRBV19, the J gene TRBJ1-1, with D perhaps TRBD1 (6 bases). This CDR3 is 17 amino acids long. V gave up 4 bases and J gave up 0 bases, with 18 bases separating them. CDR1 is LNHDA, CDR2 SQIVND, per germline (reference sequence). CDR3 bases: TGTGCCAGTAGTACCCCAACAGGGTTGAAGGTGAACACTGAAGCTTTCTTT. This translates into CASSTPTGLKVNTEAFF.

The chain combines TRBV11-2 with TRBJ2-3; 12 bases map to TRBD2. CDR1 SGHAT and CDR2 FQNNGV come from the germline V gene. The trim removed 5 bases at V and 3 bases at J, leaving 6 bases unmatched. This CDR3 contains 16 residues. CDR3: CASSRTSGGRTDTQYF. CDR3 sequence (DNA): TGTGCCAGCAGCCGTACTAGCGGGGGGCGTACAGATACGCAGTATTTT.

This clonotype turned up a few times. The chain carries TRBV19 and TRBJ1-5, with D hard to call. The CDR3 is 15 amino acids. Trimming stripped 7 bases from V and 1 base from J, with 14 bases between. CDR1 LNHDA and CDR2 SQIVND come from the germline V gene (reference sequence). As DNA, the CDR3 is TGTGCCAGTAATTGGGGAAGAGGCAGCAATCAGCCCCAGCATTTT. Translation: CASNWGRGSNQPQHF.

This sequence joins TRBV6-1 and TRBJ2-7; D uncertain. The germline gives CDR1 MNHNS, CDR2 SASEGT. The CDR3 runs 12 residues. V shed 8 bases and J shed 0 bases, with 8 bases lying between them. CDR3 region: CASLENSYEQYF. The CDR3 region has the DNA TGTGCCAGCCTTGAGAACTCCTACGAGCAGTACTTC.

In DNA form, the CDR3 reads TGTGCCAGCATCATGGGACTAGCGGGGATATCAGAGACCCAGTACTTC. It translates to CASIMGLAGISETQYF. This chain links TRBV5-5 with TRBJ2-5; 13 bases match TRBD2. This CDR3 region has 16 residues. The germline gives CDR1 SGHKS, CDR2 YYEKEE (reference sequence). The V segment lost 6 bases and the J segment 4 bases; nucleotides outside the gene matches: 9. The whole variable domain, remainder taken from reference TRBV5-5 and TRBJ2-5, is DAGVTQSPTHLIKTRGQQVTLRCSPISGHKSVSWYQQVLGQGPQFIFQYYEKEERGRGNFPDRFSARQFPNYSSELNVNALLLGDSALYLCASIMGLAGISETQYFGPGTRLLVL.

The gene calls are TRBV7-9 and TRBJ2-1; either TRBD1 or TRBD2 may fit D (6 bases each). The CDR3 spans 14 residues. Trimming cost V 5 bases and J 4 bases, with 12 bases left between them. Germline lookup yields CDR1 SEHNR and CDR2 FQNEAQ (reference sequence). The CDR3 DNA follows: TGTGCCAGCAGCCTGGGGGGCCCGTACAATGAGCAGTTCTTC. Amino acids: CASSLGGPYNEQFF.

The J gene is TRBJ2-6, the V gene TRBV7-9; 7 bases agree with TRBD1. The CDR3 length is 18 residues. Looked up from germline, CDR1 is SEHNR and CDR2 is FQNEAQ (reference sequence). The V gene end was trimmed by 6 bases and the J gene end by 0 bases; junction bases not matched to a gene: 11. Written as DNA, the CDR3 is TGTGCCAGCAGACACCCCCTGGGACAGACCTCTGGGGCCAACGTCCTGACTTTC. Translating it yields CASRHPLGQTSGANVLTF.

This clonotype was seen only a few times. The chain recombines TRBV7-2 with TRBJ2-3, with D unclear. The V and J ends lost 1 base and 2 bases respectively, with 10 bases between them. Germline V gene data show CDR1 as SGHTA and CDR2 as FQGNSA. This CDR3 is built from 15 residues. CDR3 region: CASSLGSPSTDTQYF. Written as DNA, the CDR3 is TGTGCCAGCAGCTTAGGAAGTCCGTCCACAGATACGCAGTATTTT.

This clonotype was counted a few times. The chain uses TRBV12-3 or TRBV12-4 and TRBJ1-3, with D uncertain. The length of the CDR3 is 16 residues. Trimming left V 2 bases short and J 4 bases short, with 15 bases between. This chain's CDR3 is CASSLLPTLQGNTIYF. The DNA of the CDR3 is TGTGCCAGCAGTTTACTCCCGACACTACAAGGAAACACCATATATTTT.

This chain links TRBV9 with TRBJ2-3; 9 bases line up with TRBD2. Germline-derived CDR1 and CDR2 are SGDLS and YYNGEE. The junction had 2 bases not matched to a gene; V was cut back by 3 bases and J by 3 bases. This CDR3 comprises 14 residues. The CDR3: CASSDSGGTDTQYF. The CDR3 nucleotides read TGTGCCAGCAGCGATAGCGGGGGAACAGATACGCAGTATTTT.

This clonotype was counted between two and nine times. This rearrangement joins TRBV6-2 or TRBV6-3 to TRBJ1-2; a weak D match, TRBD1 (5 bases). V lost 2 bases to trimming and J lost 8 bases, with 18 bases between them. Germline V gene sequence: CDR1 MNHEY, CDR2 SVGEGT. The CDR3 is 15 residues long. The CDR3 protein is CASSYTDGAMEGYTF. The CDR3 coding sequence is TGTGCCAGCAGTTACACGGACGGGGCTATGGAGGGCTACACCTTC.

CDR3 sequence: CASSGGGRGTYEQYF. CDR3 nucleotides: TGTGCCAGCAGCGGAGGGGGACGTGGTACCTACGAGCAGTACTTC. This chain joins TRBV25-1 and TRBJ2-7; D may be TRBD1 or TRBD2 (6 bases each). The V end lost 6 bases, the J end lost 2 bases, and 17 bases lay between the germline ends. The CDR3 has 15 residues. CDR1 and CDR2 from the germline V gene are MGHDK and SYGVNS.

There are a few counts of this clonotype. The gene calls are TRBV27 and TRBJ2-7, with 7 nucleotides matching TRBD1. Germline CDR1 and CDR2: MNHEY and SMNVEV (reference sequence). The CDR3 loop spans 15 amino acids. The junction had 6 bases not matched to a gene; V was cut back by 2 bases and J by 2 bases. CDR3: CASSLDRVLAYEQYF. In nucleotides, the CDR3 is TGTGCCAGCAGTTTAGACAGGGTTTTGGCCTACGAGCAGTACTTC.

The CDR3 DNA sequence: TGTGCCAGCCAAAGGACAGGCCAAAATCAGCCCCAGCATTTT. As protein: CASQRTGQNQPQHF. V and J are TRBV6-1 and TRBJ1-5; TRBD1 agrees at 7 bases. The CDR3 is 14 amino acids. V lost 8 bases and J lost 4; bases outside the gene matches: 8. The germline V gene encodes CDR1 MNHNS and CDR2 SASEGT.

With regard to this clonotype: Sequence at one end of the junction differs from germline and may be a read error. The J gene is TRBJ1-3, the V gene TRBV12-3 or TRBV12-4; tentative D call: TRBD1 (6 bases). The CDR3 is made up of 16 amino acids. The DNA for the CDR3 is TGTGCCAGCAGTTTAGCGGGACATCTCTCTGGAAACACCATACATTTT. It codes for CASSLAGHLSGNTIHF.

V usage is TRBV6-1 and J usage is TRBJ1-2; TRBD1 might be the D (5 bases). The V gene's germline CDR1 is MNHNS and CDR2 SASEGT. The length of the CDR3 is 15 residues. Between the trimmed V and J ends, which lost 4 bases and 8 bases, there was a span of 20 bases. Written as DNA, the CDR3 is TGTGCCAGCAGTGCGGGCCCCCAGGGTGACGCCGGCTACACCTTC. This translates into CASSAGPQGDAGYTF.

In this sample, this clonotype turned up a few times. The chain links TRBV30 to TRBJ1-2; no definite D call. The V gene's germline CDR1 is GTSNPN and CDR2 SVGIG (reference sequence). Trimming pared 4 bases from V and 3 bases from J, leaving 12 bases between. CDR3 length equals 13 residues. The CDR3 DNA sequence: TGTGCCTGGATACGGCCGTTCGACTATGGCTACACCTTC. Amino acid sequence: CAWIRPFDYGYTF.